The clone carrying this TCR beta chain was observed many times. Its specificity is unknown. The CDR3 end lies 3 residues beyond the end of the read and is filled in from the germline J gene. The data originate from a study of T cell clonality in common variable immunodeficiency. Losses at the gene ends were 3 bases for V and 4 bases for J; bases not matched to a gene: 5. The CDR3 is 15 amino acids. Germline values: CDR1 SGDLS, CDR2 YYNGEE. General study points: Fewer TCRbeta clones were shared among CVID subjects than controls.

TCRdb keeps only in-frame clones here, not all; method: immunoSEQ multiplex PCR. The counts give 35,000 to 55,000 clones, none of them seen only once; over 9.5% is held by the top ten. The chain links TRBV9 to TRBJ2-7; TRBD2 agrees at 12 bases. The specimen sequenced was peripheral blood mononuclear cells. The source of this sequence is a person aged 18-69 years in good health. The CDR3 loop is CASSGGLAGTYEQYF. CDR3 DNA (partial): TGTGCCAGCAGCGGAGGACTAGCGGGAACGTACGAG.